This T cell receptor (beta chain) was captured by sequencing in a study of low-dose radiotherapy and immunotherapy resistance in tumors (dated by TCRdb to 2021 to 2024). As for the study more broadly: In Cohort 1, each fraction delivered 0.5 Gy every 2 weeks, and the prescribed total PTV dose was 6.5 Gy. For Cohort 2, the dose was 1 Gy per fraction given every two weeks, adding up to 13 Gy in total across 26 weeks. Nivolumab and ipilimumab were both given intravenously, with nivolumab at a 240 mg flat dose every two weeks and ipilimumab at 1 mg/kg every six weeks. Cyclophosphamide 200 mg/m2 was given intravenously every two weeks, one day before each radiation and immunotherapy administration. Aspirin 300 mg was taken orally once daily by patients for four cycles, starting on cycle 1 day 1. First-strand cDNA was synthesized using Superscript III and a set of TRAV- and TRBV-specific primers, so that both TCRalpha and TCRbeta chains were covered. No randomization into treatment groups was done for the people taking part in the trial. The translational analysis covered eight patients: three from the first dose cohort and the first five from the second dose cohort.

V and J lose 3 bases and 4 bases, and a span of 12 bases separates them. The CDR3, cysteine through phenylalanine, is 15 amino acids long. Only CDR3 DNA is held: 45 bases, read in frame from base 1. In this sample, this clonotype turned up many times. Its recognized antigen is unknown. No much larger clone exists at a distance of one base, and base qualities are not known. Sequencing instrument: Illumina HiSeq 2500. A roughly 20-cycle PCR with Phusion amplified the TCRs, pairing a constant-region primer with the adapter that was attached to the V primers. The isolated mRNA was amplified using the MessageAmp II aRNA Amplification Kit, with in vitro transcription performed for about 15 hours at 37 degrees C. mRNA for TCR sequencing was isolated with the Dynabeads mRNA DIRECT Purification Kit. Indexed Illumina adapters were added in a second Phusion PCR of roughly 23 cycles, and the PCR products were purified with AMPure XP beads. In the authors' own workflow: Custom Perl scripts pooled TCR sequences encoding the same protein, removed out-of-frame sequences and computed each clonotype's abundance. TCR sequences supported by only a single read were excluded from analysis. Shannon entropy, Gini index, clonality, richness, and the frequency of TCRs shared between repertoires were included as repertoire metrics. Using fastp trimming at Q25 and MiXCR clonotype assembly, TCRdb reanalyzed the public sequencing data and kept in-frame beta chains. Entries are consolidated by CDR3 protein sequence, retaining the most common genes and DNA. TCRdb, not the authors, supplied the V and J calls. The sample contains about 52,000 distinct CDR3 sequences, approximately 35% of them found a single time. Under 8.5% of the sample rests with the top ten.

Interpreted using the paper, the time point label stands for: after trial treatment. Sample treatment or condition, as interpreted from the label and publication: LDRT plus nivolumab, ipilimumab, low-dose cyclophosphamide and aspirin (RACIN trial). Donors were enrolled in RACIN, a single-arm phase I dose-escalation trial combining nivolumab, ipilimumab, aspirin, low-dose cyclophosphamide and low-dose radiotherapy. Patients were eligible if they had advanced solid tumors that were TIL-negative. The sample consisted of PBMCs, taken after low-dose radiotherapy plus immunotherapy. The chain joins TRBV12-3 or TRBV12-4 to TRBJ2-2, with no reliable assignment of the D segment. This TCR came from a male donor with rectosigmoid adenocarcinoma. CDR3 region: CASSLSVASTGELFF. The sequenced DNA: TGTGCCAGCAGTTTGAGCGTCGCATCCACCGGGGAGCTGTTTTTT.